The 21 T cell receptor beta chains listed next were all sequenced from one sample in a study of early T cells in non-severe SARS-CoV-2 infection (dated by TCRdb to the early 2020s). Library creation used 5' RACE. Sequenced using a NextSeq 500. In TCRdb, the public reads were trimmed at Q25 with fastp and aligned with MiXCR, with productive beta chains retained. Duplicate CDR3 protein sequences are folded into a single record with the most common DNA and genes. This sample comprises roughly 34,000 distinct CDR3 sequences, 4% to 5% of them detected only once. 7% to 9% of the sample is taken by the ten largest. Sequenced input: whole blood. All receptors come from an adult who was a healthcare worker with PCR-confirmed SARS-CoV-2 infection or an uninfected control (not recorded which).

This clonotype was seen many times. The rearrangement uses TRBV20-1 and TRBJ2-2; D not resolved. V lost 4 bases, J lost 3 bases, and 3 bases lay in between. CDR1 is DFQATT and CDR2 is SNEGSKA in the germline V gene (reference sequence). This CDR3 contains 11 residues. CDR3: CSAKYTGELFF. The CDR3 nucleotides are TGCAGTGCTAAATACACCGGGGAGCTGTTTTTT.

The J gene is TRBJ2-1, the V gene TRBV9; TRBD2 agrees at 7 bases. The junction had 4 bases not matched to a gene; V was cut back by 4 bases and J by 3 bases. In germline, CDR1 is SGDLS, CDR2 YYNGEE. The CDR3 runs to 14 residues. Here the CDR3 DNA reads TGTGCCAGCAGCTGGGGAGGGGACTACAATGAGCAGTTCTTC. It specifies CASSWGGDYNEQFF.

Ten or more counts support this clonotype. V is TRBV12-3 or TRBV12-4 and J is TRBJ1-5, with D possibly being TRBD1 (5 bases). The CDR3 is 14 residues long. V gave up 0 bases and J gave up 6 bases, with 9 bases separating them. The CDR3 DNA is TGTGCCAGCAGTTTAGCAACGGGGCCTCAGCCCCAGCATTTT. Residues: CASSLATGPQPQHF.

The sample holds many counts of this clonotype. The chain combines TRBV28 with TRBJ2-7; 8 bases match TRBD1. Germline V lookup: CDR1 MDHEN, CDR2 SYDVKM. With 3 bases clipped from V and 0 bases from J, the junction kept 4 bases outside the gene matches. The CDR3 has 15 amino acids. The CDR3 region is CASSFAGGRSYEQYF. In DNA, the CDR3 is TGTGCCAGCAGTTTCGCAGGGGGCCGCTCCTACGAGCAGTACTTC.

The chain combines TRBV6-1 with TRBJ2-3; D is uncertain. CDR1 MNHNS and CDR2 SASEGT come from the germline V gene. Between the trimmed V and J ends, which lost 0 bases and 0 bases, there was a span of 7 bases. The CDR3 is 15 residues long. The CDR3 loop reads CASSEAGFSTDTQYF. The CDR3 DNA reads TGTGCCAGCAGTGAAGCAGGGTTCAGCACAGATACGCAGTATTTT.

This clonotype was counted ten times or more. The chain is built from TRBV5-1 and TRBJ1-5, with D possibly matching TRBD1 (6 bases). Trimming cost V 1 base and J 0 bases, with 8 bases left between them. This CDR3 contains 15 residues. The germline V gene encodes CDR1 SGHRS and CDR2 YFSETQ. The CDR3 sequence is CASSLTGSSNQPQHF. CDR3 coding DNA: TGCGCCAGCAGCTTGACAGGGAGTAGCAATCAGCCCCAGCATTTT.

At least ten counts were recorded for this clonotype. The chain carries TRBV5-5 and TRBJ1-2; no reliable D call. This CDR3 spans 14 amino acids. V shed 1 base and J shed 2 bases, with 9 bases lying between them. Germline assignment: CDR1 SGHKS and CDR2 YYEKEE (reference sequence). CDR3 amino acids: CASSLLGGNYGYTF. Written as DNA, the CDR3 is TGTGCCAGCAGCTTGTTGGGAGGAAACTATGGCTACACCTTC.

Notes on this clonotype: Being one base from a much bigger clone, this may be a read error. V and J are TRBV7-9 and TRBJ2-5; 11 bases are shared with TRBD2. The trim removed 6 bases at V and 5 bases at J, leaving 5 bases unmatched. This CDR3 is built from 14 residues. Germline values: CDR1 SEHNR, CDR2 FQNEAQ (reference sequence). CDR3 nucleotides: TGTGCCAGCAGTTTCACTAGCGGGGGTGAGACCCAGTACTTC. It encodes CASSFTSGGETQYF.

This clonotype has only a few counts. V gene TRBV6-4 combines with J gene TRBJ1-1, with 11 bases identical to TRBD1. Per germline, CDR1 MRHNA and CDR2 SNTAGT. Trimming at V came to 3 bases and at J to 12 bases, leaving 6 bases not matched to a gene. The CDR3 contains 13 residues. The CDR3 sequence is CASSERTGGWTFF. The CDR3 DNA reads as TGTGCCAGCAGTGAGAGGACAGGGGGCTGGACTTTCTTT.

This clonotype was seen at least ten times. This chain links TRBV7-9 with TRBJ2-2; D not resolved. The V end lost 3 bases, the J end lost 4 bases, and 18 bases lay between the germline ends. Germline loops: CDR1 SEHNR, CDR2 FQNEAQ (reference sequence). The CDR3 length is 17 residues. CDR3 sequence reads: CASSFSRSRSGTGELFF. The CDR3 DNA reads TGTGCCAGCAGCTTCTCAAGGAGCCGGTCGGGCACCGGGGAGCTGTTTTTT.

This clonotype was detected ten times or more. V gene TRBV7-9 combines with J gene TRBJ2-7; D is unresolved. CDR1 is SEHNR and CDR2 is FQNEAQ in the germline V gene (reference sequence). V lost 1 base to trimming and J lost 5 bases, with 18 bases between them. This CDR3 region has 16 residues. CDR3 loop: CASSLGGSVYLDEQYF. The DNA for the CDR3 is TGTGCCAGCAGCTTAGGTGGCTCGGTGTATCTCGACGAGCAGTACTTC. Drawing the rest from reference TRBV7-9 and TRBJ2-7, the complete variable domain is DTGVSQNPRHKITKRGQNVTFRCDPISEHNRLYWYRQTLGQGPEFLTYFQNEAQLEKSRLLSDRFSAERPKGSFSTLEIQRTEQGDSAMYLCASSLGGSVYLDEQYFGPGTRLTVT.

This clonotype was observed many times. The chain joins TRBV6-5 to TRBJ1-6; a weak D match, TRBD1 (6 bases). The CDR3 has 13 residues. From germline, CDR1 is MNHEY and CDR2 SVGAGI. Trimming cost V 6 bases and J 9 bases, with 12 bases left between them. CDR3 DNA sequence: TGTGCCAGCAGGCGGACAGTCGGTTCACCCCTCCACTTT. Amino acid sequence: CASRRTVGSPLHF.

There are many counts of this clonotype. The chain joins TRBV12-3 or TRBV12-4 to TRBJ2-7, with 8 bases matching TRBD1. Germline trimming cut 3 bases from V and 5 bases from J; bases unmatched to any gene: 9. The CDR3 length is 15 residues. The CDR3 region is CASSFYGQGVDEQYF. The DNA for the CDR3 is TGTGCCAGCAGTTTCTATGGACAGGGAGTAGACGAGCAGTACTTC.

This chain joins TRBV10-2 and TRBJ1-1, with a possible D match to TRBD1 (5 bases). Trimming took 4 bases from V and 6 from J, leaving 12 bases between them. Looked up from germline, CDR1 is WSHSY and CDR2 is SAAADI. This CDR3 is 13 amino acids long. In nucleotides, the CDR3 is TGCGCCAGCAGTGGCACATGGGGCTCTGAAGCTTTCTTT. This gives the protein CASSGTWGSEAFF.

This clonotype was detected a few times. This rearrangement joins TRBV6-4 to TRBJ2-2, with D possibly being TRBD1 or TRBD2 (6 bases each). The germline V gene encodes CDR1 MRHNA and CDR2 SNTAGT. This CDR3 is built from 14 residues. The V end was cut by 2 bases, the J end by 4 bases, with 8 bases between. In DNA, the CDR3 is TGTGCCAGCAGTGACGGAGGGGGCACCGGGGAGCTGTTTTTT. This gives the protein CASSDGGGTGELFF.

The chain employs TRBV7-9 and TRBJ1-1, with 8 bases that match TRBD1. J gave up 2 bases and V 3 bases, and 5 bases lay outside the gene matches. CDR3 length equals 15 residues. Germline V lookup: CDR1 SEHNR, CDR2 FQNEAQ (reference sequence). CDR3 nucleotide sequence: TGTGCCAGCAGCTTTGGGACAGGCCCAAACACTGAAGCTTTCTTT. Its translation: CASSFGTGPNTEAFF.

The sample holds a few counts of this clonotype. The V and J genes are TRBV6-5 and TRBJ1-1; D gene uncertain. The germline V gene has CDR1 MNHEY and CDR2 SVGAGI. With 6 bases removed from V and 0 bases from J, the gap between germline ends came to 11 bases. The CDR3 consists of 14 residues. This CDR3 reads CASSLAGMNTEAFF. The DNA for the CDR3 is TGTGCCAGCAGCCTAGCCGGGATGAACACTGAAGCTTTCTTT.

There are many counts of this clonotype. The chain employs TRBV11-2 and TRBJ2-5, with TRBD2 matching 7 bases. CDR3 size: 16 residues. Unmatched junction bases numbered 6, after V lost 2 bases and J lost 0 bases. Germline CDR1 reads SGHAT; CDR2 reads FQNNGV. The DNA for the CDR3 is TGTGCCAGCAGCTTAAAGGCTAGCGGATACCAAGAGACCCAGTACTTC. Translated: CASSLKASGYQETQYF.

This clonotype was found many times. The J gene is TRBJ2-3, the V gene TRBV18; D is possibly TRBD2 (6 bases). Germline CDR1 reads KGHSH; CDR2 reads LQKENI. The CDR3 is made up of 13 amino acids. V lost 1 base to trimming and J lost 5 bases, with 7 bases between them. The CDR3 DNA reads as TGTGCCAGCTCACCACTGGGAGGAGATACGCAGTATTTT. Protein: CASSPLGGDTQYF.

This clonotype was counted ten times or more. The chain carries TRBV20-1 and TRBJ2-7, with D unresolved. The CDR3 is 17 residues long. Germline V gene sequence: CDR1 DFQATT, CDR2 SNEGSKA (reference sequence). Trimming left V 4 bases short and J 3 bases short, with 25 bases between. The CDR3 protein is CSATLEAGFLPYYEQYF. In nucleotides, the CDR3 is TGCAGTGCTACCCTTGAGGCCGGATTCCTCCCCTACTACGAGCAGTACTTC.

This clonotype was observed many times. V gene TRBV12-3 or TRBV12-4 combines with J gene TRBJ2-7; D not certain. With 8 bases removed from V and 4 bases from J, the gap between germline ends came to 18 bases. The CDR3 spans 14 residues. DNA of the CDR3: TGTGCCAGCTGTATAGGGCTAGGGCGGTACGAGCAGTACTTC. Translation: CASCIGLGRYEQYF.